The clone carrying this T cell receptor beta chain has only a few counts. The source of the sample is a study of blood T cell repertoires in COVID-19. On the study more broadly: Sites in the United States, Italy and Spain provided acute and convalescent COVID-19 samples.

Measured with immunoSEQ multiplex PCR; TCRdb has only the in-frame clones, and not every one. This sample has hundreds of thousands of clones, with 85% to 90% found just once. This TCR was recovered from a woman aged 45-60 years who had recovered from COVID-19. The sequencing sample was made of PBMCs or T cells enriched from blood (not recorded which).

As DNA, the CDR3 is TGTGCCAGCAGTCCTCACTCGACAGGGGGCACTGAAGCTTTCTTT. Residues: CASSPHSTGGTEAFF. The chain links TRBV27 to TRBJ1-1; 9 positions match TRBD1. The CDR3 totals 15 residues. Germline V gene data show CDR1 as MNHEY and CDR2 as SMNVEV (reference sequence). With 5 bases clipped from V and 4 bases from J, the junction kept 8 bases outside the gene matches.